These 26 T cell receptor beta chains came from one sample sequenced in a study of cytomegalovirus exposure and HLA in healthy donors. The PCR made use of 60 Vbeta and 13 Jbeta primers. Clones were sequenced by immunoSEQ multiplex PCR, and TCRdb holds only the in-frame ones, with some missing. The data show 35,000 to 40,000 clones, more than 85% seen once. Sequenced: PBMCs. These receptors originate from a woman under 30 in good health and CMV-seronegative.

V usage is TRBV5-1 and J usage is TRBJ1-4; tentatively, D is TRBD1 (6 bases). Germline values: CDR1 SGHRS, CDR2 YFSETQ. The CDR3 runs to 15 residues. Trimming stripped 0 bases from V and 8 bases from J, with 14 bases between. CDR3 sequence (DNA): TGCGCCAGCAGCTTGGAAGGCAGGGGTGGGGAAAAACTGTTTTTT. Its protein is CASSLEGRGGEKLFF.

The chain combines TRBV10-3 with TRBJ2-5; maybe TRBD1 (5 bases). CDR3 length equals 14 residues. Germline V gives CDR1 ENHRY, CDR2 SYGVKD. The ends were cut back, 0 bases at V and 5 bases at J, with 10 bases in the middle. DNA of the CDR3: TGTGCCATCAGTGAGTCAGGGGCGTCGGAGACCCAGTACTTC. Encoded protein: CAISESGASETQYF.

The chain joins TRBV5-1 to TRBJ2-7, with 11 bases aligning to TRBD2. CDR3 length: 13 residues. V gave up 4 bases and J gave up 5 bases; unmatched junction bases: 2. Germline V gives CDR1 SGHRS, CDR2 YFSETQ. CDR3 nucleotides: TGCGCCAGCAGCCCGGGACTAGCGGACGAGCAGTACTTC. Its protein is CASSPGLADEQYF.

The chain recombines TRBV4-1 with TRBJ2-1; 9 bases fit TRBD2. V shed 7 bases and J 0 bases; nucleotides not matched to a gene: 1. CDR3 size: 14 residues. CDR1 is MGHRA and CDR2 is YSYEKL in the germline V gene. CDR3 DNA sequence: TGCGCCAGCACGACTAGCGGCTCCTACAATGAGCAGTTCTTC. Protein sequence: CASTTSGSYNEQFF.

This chain connects TRBV7-9 to TRBJ2-1; 7 positions match TRBD2. The germline CDR1 and CDR2 sequences are SEHNR and FQNEAQ (reference sequence). J lost 6 bases, V lost 8 bases, and 13 bases had no gene match. This CDR3 region has 15 residues. Here the CDR3 DNA reads TGTGCCAGCGGTTATGGCGGGAGATCTATCAATGAGCAGTTCTTC. Its protein is CASGYGGRSINEQFF. Full variable domain (outside the CDR3, taken from reference TRBV7-9 and TRBJ2-1): DTGVSQNPRHKITKRGQNVTFRCDPISEHNRLYWYRQTLGQGPEFLTYFQNEAQLEKSRLLSDRFSAERPKGSFSTLEIQRTEQGDSAMYLCASGYGGRSINEQFFGPGTRLTVL.

The V call is TRBV6-4, the J call TRBJ2-3; unclear D gene. Germline V lookup: CDR1 MRHNA, CDR2 SNTAGT. Deletions cut 3 bases from V and 5 bases from J, with 12 bases between. This CDR3 is 14 amino acids long. The DNA of the CDR3 is TGTGCCAGCAGTGAAAGTGGCGAGGTAGATACGCAGTATTTT. The encoded protein is CASSESGEVDTQYF.

A few counts support this clone. The V call is TRBV7-9, the J call TRBJ2-1; 7 bases align to TRBD2. Germline values: CDR1 SEHNR, CDR2 FQNEAQ (reference sequence). V lost 8 bases and J lost 9; bases outside the gene matches: 4. The CDR3 consists of 11 residues. The CDR3: CASRGDGEQFF. CDR3 bases: TGTGCCAGCCGGGGGGATGGTGAGCAGTTCTTC.

This chain links TRBV4-1 with TRBJ2-2; TRBD2 matches at 14 bases. The V gene's germline CDR1 is MGHRA and CDR2 YSYEKL. The CDR3 is made up of 20 amino acids. J lost 3 bases, V lost 4 bases, and 13 bases had no gene match. For the CDR3, the DNA is TGCGCCAGCAGCCGTAAACCGGGACTAGCGGGAGTGGGAGACACCGGGGAGCTGTTTTTT. Its translation is CASSRKPGLAGVGDTGELFF.

The chain has TRBV5-4 and TRBJ2-7; 10 nucleotides line up with TRBD1. Germline V gene lookup returns CDR1 SGHNT and CDR2 YYREEE (reference sequence). This CDR3 region has 15 residues. V was pared by 3 bases and J by 3 bases, with 6 bases of the junction left unmatched. CDR3 sequence reads: CASSSGTGALYEQYF. The CDR3 DNA follows: TGTGCCAGCAGCTCGGGGACAGGGGCCCTCTACGAGCAGTACTTC.

The chain couples TRBV28 to TRBJ2-1, with D uncertain. CDR1 and CDR2 from the germline V gene are MDHEN and SYDVKM. The length of the CDR3 is 15 residues. Between the trimmed V and J ends, which lost 6 bases and 4 bases, there was a span of 16 bases. In DNA form, the CDR3 reads TGTGCCAGCAGCGGCTTAGTGACTGGTTACAATGAGCAGTTCTTC. This gives the protein CASSGLVTGYNEQFF.

This chain links TRBV5-1 with TRBJ2-5; D is perhaps TRBD2 (5 bases). Trimming stripped 4 bases from V and 7 bases from J, with 11 bases between. The CDR3 is 12 residues long. The V gene's germline CDR1 is SGHRS and CDR2 YFSETQ. DNA for the CDR3: TGCGCCAGCAGCCCCCCCGAGGGGACCCAGTACTTC. This gives the protein CASSPPEGTQYF.

This clone was counted a few times. The chain uses TRBV5-1 and TRBJ2-7; 12 positions match TRBD1. This CDR3 has 17 residues. Trimming took 1 base from V and 3 from J; bases not matched to a gene: 8. Germline lookup yields CDR1 SGHRS and CDR2 YFSETQ. CDR3 amino acids: CASSLWGQGAEDYEQYF. The CDR3 region has the DNA TGCGCCAGCAGCTTGTGGGGACAGGGGGCTGAGGACTACGAGCAGTACTTC.

As concerns this clone: One end of the junction is discordant with germline, which a read error may explain. The chain employs TRBV29-1 and TRBJ2-3; TRBD2 agrees at 7 bases. CDR1 is SQVTM and CDR2 is ANQGSEA in the germline V gene. The CDR3 consists of 13 residues. This chain's CDR3 is CSFEAGSTDTQYF. The CDR3 DNA is TGCAGCTTTGAAGCGGGGAGCACAGATACGCAGTATTTT.

V and J are TRBV18 and TRBJ2-3, with TRBD1 matching 9 bases. CDR1 KGHSH and CDR2 LQKENI come from the germline V gene. CDR3 length: 14 amino acids. The J segment lost 11 bases and the V segment lost 3 bases, leaving 9 bases of the junction unmatched. CDR3 amino acids: CASSPPADRGKQYF. In nucleotides, the CDR3 is TGTGCCAGCTCACCCCCCGCGGACAGGGGAAAGCAGTATTTT.

The chain employs TRBV19 and TRBJ2-1; perhaps TRBD1 as D (6 bases). V was clipped by 1 base and J by 6 bases, with 16 bases between them. This CDR3 is 16 amino acids long. Per germline, CDR1 LNHDA and CDR2 SQIVND (reference sequence). CDR3 in amino acids: CASSIGARTGFNEQFF. CDR3 DNA: TGTGCCAGTAGTATAGGGGCACGAACAGGGTTCAATGAGCAGTTCTTC.

V and J are TRBV28 and TRBJ1-5; D not certain. The CDR3 length is 14 residues. Germline V gene sequence: CDR1 MDHEN, CDR2 SYDVKM. V shed 6 bases and J shed 8 bases, with 17 bases lying between them. The CDR3 DNA reads as TGTGCCAGCAGGCGGGCCGTCAATGGGGAGCCCCAGCATTTT. It yields the protein CASRRAVNGEPQHF.

This chain uses TRBV27 with TRBJ2-5, with 12 nucleotides matching TRBD1. From germline, CDR1 is MNHEY and CDR2 SMNVEV (reference sequence). With V trimmed by 3 bases and J by 6 bases, 8 bases remained unmatched. The CDR3 runs to 16 residues. The CDR3 nucleotides read TGTGCCAGCAGTTTGGCCGGGACAGGGGGCTGGAAGACCCAGTACTTC. Translating gives CASSLAGTGGWKTQYF.

This chain's CDR3 is CASSLPGNTEAFF. The CDR3 region has the DNA TGCGCCAGCAGCTTGCCCGGGAACACTGAAGCTTTCTTT. The rearrangement links TRBV5-1 to TRBJ1-1; D is unclear. This CDR3 region has 13 residues. Trimming left V 1 base short and J 1 base short, with 5 bases between. Germline V CDR1 and CDR2: SGHRS, YFSETQ.

Worth noting for this clone: At one end, the junction sequence differs from germline, possibly due to a read error. The chain carries TRBV30 and TRBJ2-3, with 7 bases matching TRBD2. This CDR3 region has 11 residues. Per germline, CDR1 GTSNPN and CDR2 SVGIG (reference sequence). The CDR3 nucleotides are TGTGCCTGGAGTTTAGGACTAGTAGCTAATTTT. Translated, it gives CAWSLGLVANF.

V gene TRBV9 combines with J gene TRBJ1-4; a possible D gene is TRBD1 (6 bases). Between the trimmed V and J ends, which lost 4 bases and 7 bases, there was a span of 14 bases. The CDR3 totals 14 residues. Per the germline V gene, CDR1 is SGDLS and CDR2 is YYNGEE. The chain's CDR3 is CASSPLQGFEKLFF. The CDR3, as DNA: TGTGCCAGCAGCCCCCTACAGGGTTTTGAAAAACTGTTTTTT.

This chain connects TRBV18 to TRBJ2-7; tentatively, D is TRBD2 (5 bases). The germline gives CDR1 KGHSH, CDR2 LQKENI. The CDR3 is made up of 13 amino acids. V lost 6 bases, J lost 4 bases, and 13 bases lay in between. DNA for the CDR3: TGTGCCAGCTCGGGAAAGGCGGGTTACGAGCAGTACTTC. It yields the protein CASSGKAGYEQYF.

V usage is TRBV7-9 and J usage is TRBJ2-1, with 8 bases aligning to TRBD1. The trim removed 5 bases at V and 0 bases at J, leaving 6 bases unmatched. This CDR3 is built from 16 residues. Germline CDR1 is SEHNR and CDR2 is FQNEAQ (reference sequence). CDR3 sequence: CASSGYRGSSYNEQFF. The CDR3, as DNA: TGTGCCAGCAGCGGTTACAGGGGGAGCTCCTACAATGAGCAGTTCTTC.

V is TRBV28 and J is TRBJ2-5; 12 bases line up with TRBD2. Germline trimming cut 6 bases from V and 1 base from J; bases unmatched to any gene: 18. CDR3 length: 20 residues. Germline-derived CDR1 and CDR2 are MDHEN and SYDVKM. This CDR3 reads CASSIPTGLAGKGPQETQYF. CDR3 in DNA: TGTGCCAGCAGCATACCGACAGGACTAGCGGGAAAGGGGCCCCAAGAGACCCAGTACTTC. Combining the CDR3 with reference TRBV28 and TRBJ2-5 gives the whole variable domain DVKVTQSSRYLVKRTGEKVFLECVQDMDHENMFWYRQDPGLGLRLIYFSYDVKMKEKGDIPEGYSVSREKKERFSLILESASTNQTSMYLCASSIPTGLAGKGPQETQYFGPGTRLLVL.

This clone was detected only once. CDR3 in DNA: TGTGCCAGCAGCCTCGCCGGGACAGGGATCTCCTACGAGCAGTACTTC. Protein: CASSLAGTGISYEQYF. J is TRBJ2-7 and V is TRBV7-2, with TRBD1 identical over 9 bases. V trimming: 5 bases; J trimming: 0 bases; junction bases outside the gene matches: 8. From germline, CDR1 is SGHTA and CDR2 FQGNSA. The CDR3 totals 16 residues.

This clone was recorded only once. The rearrangement joins TRBV7-9 to TRBJ1-2; TRBD1 is a possible D gene (6 bases). The CDR3 runs 15 residues. CDR1 is SEHNR, CDR2 FQNEAQ, per germline (reference sequence). Trimming cost V 5 bases and J 2 bases, with 15 bases left between them. CDR3 sequence (DNA): TGTGCCAGCAGCGCAAACAGGGCCTCGAACTATGGCTACACCTTC. Translation: CASSANRASNYGYTF.

The rearrangement joins TRBV28 to TRBJ2-3, with 9 bases matching TRBD1. The CDR3 extends over 16 amino acids. From germline, CDR1 is MDHEN and CDR2 SYDVKM. The ends lost 5 bases at V and 1 base at J; junction bases unmatched: 7. The CDR3 nucleotides are TGTGCCAGCAGTCGCACAGGGGGCAGGGGCACAGATACGCAGTATTTT. It codes for CASSRTGGRGTDTQYF. Using reference TRBV28 and TRBJ2-3 for the parts outside the CDR3, the full variable domain is DVKVTQSSRYLVKRTGEKVFLECVQDMDHENMFWYRQDPGLGLRLIYFSYDVKMKEKGDIPEGYSVSREKKERFSLILESASTNQTSMYLCASSRTGGRGTDTQYFGPGTRLTVL.